A selection of T cell receptor beta chains follows, all from one sample in a study of PD-1 blockade in classical Hodgkin lymphoma. The method was immunoSEQ multiplex PCR; TCRdb's version includes in-frame clones alone and lacks a portion of them. The table records roughly 100,000 clones, approximately 90% of them present only once. The sequencing here drew on peripheral blood mononuclear cells (PBMCs), taken before the second cycle of nivolumab. These receptors all come from a human donor with classical Hodgkin lymphoma. Both conserved end residues are part of each CDR3. Fields, in order: CDR3 DNA, CDR3 protein, clone size, D gene, J gene, V gene. A D gene is named only where the DNA matches it firmly. A clone size is listed for some rows: how often the clone was seen (once, few, many), or a class if it is expanded.

DNA: TGTGCCAGCAGTCCTAGGACAGGCCCCTCTGGAAACACCATATATTTT
CDR3: CASSPRTGPSGNTIYF
size: .
D: TRBD1
J: TRBJ1-3
V: TRBV7-9

DNA: TGTGCCAGCAGCGCGGGACAGGGCTACGAGCAGTACTTC
CDR3: CASSAGQGYEQYF
size: .
D: TRBD1
J: TRBJ2-7
V: TRBV11-3

DNA: TGTGCCAGCAGCTTGGTAGGGCCGACAACCTACGAGCAGTACTTC
CDR3: CASSLVGPTTYEQYF
size: .
D: .
J: TRBJ2-7
V: TRBV5-8

DNA: TGTGCCAGCACCCTAGGCAATCAGCCCCAGCATTTT
CDR3: CASTLGNQPQHF
size: .
D: .
J: TRBJ1-5
V: TRBV13

DNA: TGTGCCAGCTCACCACGACTTAGCGGGGTGTACCAAGAGACCCAGTACTTC
CDR3: CASSPRLSGVYQETQYF
size: .
D: TRBD2
J: TRBJ2-5
V: TRBV18

DNA: TGTGCCAGCAGCCTCCTACAGGGGCTAGGACAGCCCCAGCATTTT
CDR3: CASSLLQGLGQPQHF
size: .
D: TRBD1
J: TRBJ1-5
V: TRBV28

DNA: TGTGCCAGCAGTTTCGGTCGACAGGGGCCTCCCTACGAGCAGTACTTC
CDR3: CASSFGRQGPPYEQYF
size: .
D: TRBD1
J: TRBJ2-7
V: TRBV6-5

DNA: TGTGCCAGCAGCTTCAACCCGGGGGGCGCGGAGACCCAGTACTTC
CDR3: CASSFNPGGAETQYF
size: .
D: .
J: TRBJ2-5
V: TRBV7-2

DNA: TGTGCCAGCAGCTTAGTCCCCTTAGGGGACATTCAGTACTTC
CDR3: CASSLVPLGDIQYF
size: .
D: .
J: TRBJ2-4
V: TRBV11-2

DNA: TGTGCCAGTAGTCGGCAGCAAGAGACCCAGTACTTC
CDR3: CASSRQQETQYF
size: once
D: .
J: TRBJ2-5
V: TRBV19